Listed below are T cell receptor beta chains from one sample, sequenced in a study of T cells in localized non-small cell lung cancer. The repertoire was sequenced with immunoSEQ multiplex PCR; TCRdb's copy has only in-frame clones and lacks some. Counted here are approximately 140,000 clones, roughly 90% occurring once; the ten biggest clones make up around 1.5%. The sample in question was peripheral blood, obtained before any cancer treatment. These receptors were collected from a female donor over 55 with stage I lung adenocarcinoma. Each CDR3 is given with its conserved first and last residue. The D gene is left open where the match is weak. Clone size appears in some rows only: once, few, many, or a class for an expanded clone.

j_gene,d_gene,v_gene,abundance,CDR3nt,CDR3aa
TRBJ2-1,.,TRBV28,.,TGTGCCAGCAGTTTGCAGGACAATGAGCAGTTCTTC,CASSLQDNEQFF
TRBJ1-3,.,TRBV5-6,.,TGTGCCAGCAGCCCTAGGCGCGTTCTCTCTGGAAACACCATATATTTT,CASSPRRVLSGNTIYF
TRBJ1-1,.,TRBV28,.,TGTGCCAGCAGTTTAGACCCGGCTAGGGCTGAAGCTTTCTTT,CASSLDPARAEAFF
TRBJ1-3,TRBD1,TRBV18,.,TGTGCCAGCTCAACTAACCCCGGGACAGGGATTATCACCATATATTTT,CASSTNPGTGIITIYF
TRBJ2-1,.,TRBV6-6,.,TGTGCCAGCAGTCCAGGGGACCGCTCCTACAATGAGCAGTTCTTC,CASSPGDRSYNEQFF
TRBJ2-3,TRBD2,TRBV19,.,TGTGCCAGTAGCTGGGAGGGTGGACTCACAGATACGCAGTATTTT,CASSWEGGLTDTQYF
TRBJ1-4,.,TRBV6-1,.,TGTGCCAGCAGTGAATTCCCCACAACTAATGAAAAACTGTTTTTT,CASSEFPTTNEKLFF
TRBJ2-1,.,TRBV7-9,.,TGTGCCAGCAGCTTAGAGTTACGTGGGTGGCAGTTCTTC,CASSLELRGWQFF
TRBJ1-5,.,TRBV2,.,TGTGCCAGCAGTGTGGGCAGGGCTTATAGCAATCAGCCCCAGCATTTT,CASSVGRAYSNQPQHF
TRBJ2-7,.,TRBV19,.,TGTGCCAGTAGTATAGATTTGCAGGGCGGCTACGAGCAGTACTTC,CASSIDLQGGYEQYF
TRBJ2-1,.,TRBV7-9,.,TGTGCCAGCAGCTTAGTTCTGGGTCAGAATGAGCAGTTCTTC,CASSLVLGQNEQFF
TRBJ2-3,.,TRBV5-6,.,TGTGCCAGCAGGAGGGGGAATTTGTTAGATACGCAGTATTTT,CASRRGNLLDTQYF
TRBJ2-1,TRBD2,TRBV19,few,TGTGCCAGTAGGGTGTCCGCTAGCGGGAGGGCCTTCGAGTTCTTC,CASRVSASGRAFEFF
TRBJ2-7,.,TRBV5-1,.,TGCGCCAGCAGTTCCCCGGGAGAGTCCTCCTACGAGCAGTACTTC,CASSSPGESSYEQYF
TRBJ1-3,.,TRBV19,.,TGTGCCAGTAGGAGGGACTCTGGAAACACCATATATTTT,CASRRDSGNTIYF
TRBJ1-4,TRBD1,TRBV2,.,TGTGCCAGCACCCGGGACAGAAGTGAAAAACTGTTTTTT,CASTRDRSEKLFF
TRBJ2-3,.,TRBV5-5,.,TGTGCCAGCAGCTCCCTTACCCCCAATACAGATACGCAGTATTTT,CASSSLTPNTDTQYF
TRBJ2-2,.,TRBV5-4,.,TGTGCCAGCAGCCCAGAACCGCAGGGGATAAGGAACACCGGGGAGCTGTTTTTT,CASSPEPQGIRNTGELFF
TRBJ2-5,TRBD1,TRBV19,.,TGTGCCAGTAGTACCTGGGACAGTGAAGAGACCCAGTACTTC,CASSTWDSEETQYF
TRBJ2-6,TRBD1,TRBV9,.,TGTGCCAGCAGCCCACAGCCCTGGGACAGGGGGCTTGGGGCCAACGTCCTGACTTTC,CASSPQPWDRGLGANVLTF
TRBJ2-1,TRBD2,TRBV19,.,TGTGCCAGTAGCCTAGCGGGAGAGTACAATGAGCAGTTCTTC,CASSLAGEYNEQFF
TRBJ2-3,TRBD1,TRBV10-1,.,TGCGCCAGCAGTGAGGCCAGGGGGCCTTCAGATACGCAGTATTTT,CASSEARGPSDTQYF
TRBJ2-7,.,TRBV28,.,TGTGCCAGCTTTGGGGACGGAGCACTCCCTAGCTCCTACGAGCAGTACTTC,CASFGDGALPSSYEQYF
TRBJ2-7,TRBD2,TRBV11-2,.,TGTGCCAGCAGCTTCGGGACTAGCGGGATGAACGAGCAGTACTTC,CASSFGTSGMNEQYF
TRBJ2-7,.,TRBV9,.,TGTGCCAGCAGCCCGTCAGGGTTAGGGTCTAACGAGCAGTACTTC,CASSPSGLGSNEQYF
TRBJ2-7,.,TRBV5-4,.,TGTGCCAGCAGCCCTCCGGGACGGGCCTCCTACGAGCAGTACTTC,CASSPPGRASYEQYF